This T cell receptor beta chain was recovered during a study of shared clonotypes between healthy human individuals. Study results and caveats: Clonotypes not shared had lower generation probabilities than those common to all four donors. Owing to a small donor count, the genetic and exposure-history diversity represented was limited.

This CDR3 has 16 residues. Deletions cut 0 bases from V and 0 bases from J, with 12 bases between. The germline CDR1 and CDR2 sequences are SQVTM and ANQGSEA. For sorted subsets, about 0.2 ug DNA per replicate equaled about 31,000 T cell genomes. Profiling relied on immunoSEQ multiplex PCR, and the TCRdb table lists in-frame clones only, not all of them. The sample has approximately 340,000 clones, around four fifths seen once; the top ten hold over 9.5%. Concerning this clone itself: Its antigen is unknown.

Nashville, Tennessee was home to all donors, each a Caucasian adult. This sequence was found in a young man in good health. The rearrangement joins TRBV29-1 to TRBJ1-3; tentative D call: TRBD1 (6 bases). Sequences were obtained from memory CD4+ T cells sorted from blood. Documented subset: CD45RA-negative fraction. The CDR3 sequence: CSVEDRTGNSGNTIYF. The CDR3 region has the DNA TGCAGCGTTGAAGATCGAACAGGGAACTCTGGAAACACCATATATTTT. Filled out from reference TRBV29-1 and TRBJ1-3, the complete variable domain reads SAVISQKPSRDICQRGTSLTIQCQVDSQVTMMFWYRQQPGQSLTLIATANQGSEATYESGFVIDKFPISRPNLTFSTLTVSNMSPEDSSIYLCSVEDRTGNSGNTIYFGEGSWLTVV.